Below, one T cell receptor beta chain is given with its context. The antigen remains undetermined. The sample is drawn from a study of T and B cells in COVID-19 patients. Study at large: COVID-19 patients gave peripheral blood either during active infection or after recovery.

V lost 3 bases and J lost 0, with 16 bases in between. The CDR3 covers 17 residues. Germline-derived CDR1 and CDR2 are SGHDT and YYEEEE. Multiplex PCR with BIOMED2 TRB-A/B primer pools amplified TRB rearrangements. TCRdb independently ran MiXCR on the multiplex PCR reads; one entry per CDR3 protein. The sample holds roughly 9,400 distinct CDR3 sequences, around 30% seen once. Each TRB amplification used roughly 220-550 ng of genomic DNA from blood. Study conclusions and caveats: In COVID-19 patients, T cell receptor beta variable and joining gene use was reportedly strongly skewed. At recovery TRB diversity and richness exceeded healthy donors, after highly clonal active COVID-19 repertoires. CD4+, regulatory T cell, CD8+ and sorted SARS-CoV-2-responsive or tetramer+ T cells were not yet sequenced.

The clonotype originates from a human donor who had recovered from COVID-19. The sample taken for sequencing was blood. V gene TRBV5-6 combines with J gene TRBJ2-4, with D possibly being TRBD1 (6 bases). The CDR3 sequence is CASSSTDSKLAKNIQYF. CDR3 DNA: TGTGCCAGCAGCTCTACGGACAGTAAGCTAGCCAAAAACATTCAGTACTTC.